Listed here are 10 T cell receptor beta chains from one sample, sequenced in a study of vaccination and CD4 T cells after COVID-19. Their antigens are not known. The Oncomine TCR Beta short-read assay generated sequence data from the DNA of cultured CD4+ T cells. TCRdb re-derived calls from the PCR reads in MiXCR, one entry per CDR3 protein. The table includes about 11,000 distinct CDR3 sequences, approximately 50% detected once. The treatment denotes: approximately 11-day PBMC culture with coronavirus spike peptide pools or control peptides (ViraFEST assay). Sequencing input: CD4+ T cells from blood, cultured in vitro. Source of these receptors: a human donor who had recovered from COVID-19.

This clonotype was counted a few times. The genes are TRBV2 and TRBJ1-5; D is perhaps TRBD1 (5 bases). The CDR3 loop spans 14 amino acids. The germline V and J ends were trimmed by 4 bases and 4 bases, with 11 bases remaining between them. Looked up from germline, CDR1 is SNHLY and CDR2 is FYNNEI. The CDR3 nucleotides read TGTGCCAGCAGTGTTTTGACAGAGAATCAGCCCCAGCATTTT. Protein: CASSVLTENQPQHF.

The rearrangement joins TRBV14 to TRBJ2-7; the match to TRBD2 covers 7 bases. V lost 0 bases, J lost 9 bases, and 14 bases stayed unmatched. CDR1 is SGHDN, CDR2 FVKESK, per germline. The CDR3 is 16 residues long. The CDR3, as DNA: TGTGCCAGCAGCCAAGACGGGACTACAGTAGGTGGGGGGCAGTACTTC. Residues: CASSQDGTTVGGGQYF. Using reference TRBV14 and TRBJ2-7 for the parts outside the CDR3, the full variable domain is EAGVTQFPSHSVIEKGQTVTLRCDPISGHDNLYWYRRVMGKEIKFLLHFVKESKQDESGMPNNRFLAERTGGTYSTLKVQPAELEDSGVYFCASSQDGTTVGGGQYFGPGTRLTVT.

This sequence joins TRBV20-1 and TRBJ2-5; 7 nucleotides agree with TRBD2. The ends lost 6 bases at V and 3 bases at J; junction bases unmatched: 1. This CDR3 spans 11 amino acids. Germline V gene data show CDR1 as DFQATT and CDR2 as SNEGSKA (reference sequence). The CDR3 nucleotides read TGCAGTGCAGGACTAGAAGAGACCCAGTACTTC. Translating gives CSAGLEETQYF.

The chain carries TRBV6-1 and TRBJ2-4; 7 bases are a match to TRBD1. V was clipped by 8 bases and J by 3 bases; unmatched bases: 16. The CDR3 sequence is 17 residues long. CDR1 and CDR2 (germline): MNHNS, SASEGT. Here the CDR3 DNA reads TGTGCCAGCGGGGACAGAGATAGATTTTCGGTCAAAAACATTCAGTACTTC. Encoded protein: CASGDRDRFSVKNIQYF.

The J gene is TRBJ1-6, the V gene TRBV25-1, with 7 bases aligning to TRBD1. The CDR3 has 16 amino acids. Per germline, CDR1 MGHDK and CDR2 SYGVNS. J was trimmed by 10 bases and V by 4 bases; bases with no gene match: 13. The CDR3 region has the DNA TGTGCCAGCAGTGCCCGAACAGGGGCGTTAGTGTCACCCCTCCACTTT. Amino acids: CASSARTGALVSPLHF. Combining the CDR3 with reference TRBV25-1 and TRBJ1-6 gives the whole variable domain EADIYQTPRYLVIGTGKKITLECSQTMGHDKMYWYQQDPGMELHLIHYSYGVNSTEKGDLSSESTVSRIRTEHFPLTLESARPSHTSQYLCASSARTGALVSPLHFGNGTRLTVT.

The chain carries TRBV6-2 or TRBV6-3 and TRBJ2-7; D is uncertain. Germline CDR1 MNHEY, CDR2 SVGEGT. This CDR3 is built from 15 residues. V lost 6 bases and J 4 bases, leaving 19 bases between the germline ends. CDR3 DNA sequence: TGTGCCAGCAGACCGTACAGTGATCGGACGTACGAGCAGTACTTC. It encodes CASRPYSDRTYEQYF.

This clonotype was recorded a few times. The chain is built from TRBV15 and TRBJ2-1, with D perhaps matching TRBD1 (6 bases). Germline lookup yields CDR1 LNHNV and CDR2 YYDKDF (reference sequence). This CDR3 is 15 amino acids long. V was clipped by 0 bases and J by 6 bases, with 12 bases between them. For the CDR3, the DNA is TGTGCCACCAGCAGAGACATAGGGGGATTCAATGAGCAGTTCTTC. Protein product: CATSRDIGGFNEQFF.

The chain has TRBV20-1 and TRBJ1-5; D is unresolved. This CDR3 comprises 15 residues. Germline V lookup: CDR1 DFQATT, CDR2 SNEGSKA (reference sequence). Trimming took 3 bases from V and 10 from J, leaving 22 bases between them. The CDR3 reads CSASAVDRAAQPQHF. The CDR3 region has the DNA TGCAGTGCTAGTGCCGTAGATAGGGCGGCGCAACCCCAGCATTTT.

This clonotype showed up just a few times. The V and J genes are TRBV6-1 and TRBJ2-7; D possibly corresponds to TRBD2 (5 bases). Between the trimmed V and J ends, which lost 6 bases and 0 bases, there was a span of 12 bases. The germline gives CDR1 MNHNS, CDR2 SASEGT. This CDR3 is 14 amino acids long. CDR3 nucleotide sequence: TGTGCCAGCAGCGTCGGACTTCCCTCCTACGAGCAGTACTTC. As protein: CASSVGLPSYEQYF.

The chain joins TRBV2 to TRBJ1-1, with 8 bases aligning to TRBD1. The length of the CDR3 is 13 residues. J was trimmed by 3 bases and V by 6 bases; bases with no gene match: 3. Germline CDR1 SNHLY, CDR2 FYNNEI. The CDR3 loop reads CASRQGGYTEAFF. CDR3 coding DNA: TGTGCCAGCAGACAGGGGGGTTACACTGAAGCTTTCTTT.